This T cell receptor beta chain was identified in a study of blood T cells in healthy people across ages. This clonotype was detected a few times. Its cognate antigen is unknown. General study points: A roughly linear fall in TCR beta diversity per million T cells was seen with increasing age.

Isolated per sample were at least 6.5 million PBMCs. For the second PCR, which ran for about 7 to 11 cycles, a sample-barcoded 5' primer and a J-beta primer mix were used. TCRdb re-derived calls from the 5' RACE reads in MiXCR, one entry per CDR3 protein. The table shows almost 1 million distinct CDR3 sequences, with roughly half occurring only once. The clonotype originates from an older woman in good health. The sequencing input was blood.

The CDR3 DNA follows: TGCGCCAGCAGCCCCGGAGGTCCGGTGGGGATTTCACCCCTCCACTTT. Amino acids: CASSPGGPVGISPLHF. The chain uses TRBV4-3 and TRBJ1-6; D not certain. Per germline, CDR1 LGHNA and CDR2 YSLEER. With 4 bases removed from V and 9 bases from J, the gap between germline ends came to 19 bases. This CDR3 spans 16 amino acids.